This T cell receptor beta chain appears in the sequencing data of a study of blood T cell repertoires in COVID-19. Study-level information: Sites across the United States, Italy and Spain contributed samples from acute and convalescent COVID-19. In each case, the material was cDNA or gDNA derived from T cells, B-cell-depleted T cells, or PBMCs.

Germline CDR1 reads SNHLY; CDR2 reads FYNNEI. Germline trimming cut 8 bases from V and 4 bases from J; bases unmatched to any gene: 7. The CDR3 contains 15 residues. Authors' methods: Amplification with reference gene primers provided the estimates of nucleated cell counts. Assay: immunoSEQ multiplex PCR; the TCRdb copy retains only in-frame clones and omits some. From that table come the V and J calls and clone size; the DNA was used to work out D and trimming. Found here are tens of thousands of clones, about 90% of them singletons; the top ten hold over 5.5%. The receptor's source is a man aged 18 to 30 with COVID-19, enrolled during active disease. The rearrangement joins TRBV2 to TRBJ2-3, with TRBD2 matching over 12 bases. The sample was peripheral blood. The CDR3 DNA sequence: TGTGCCAGCGTTACCGGGACTAGCGGGCCAGATACGCAGTATTTT. Translated: CASVTGTSGPDTQYF.